These 16 T cell receptor beta chains originate from one sample sequenced in a study of blood T cell repertoires in COVID-19 (dated by TCRdb to 2018 to 2021). Library prep was done by the immunoSEQ multiplex PCR assay. As stored in TCRdb, this immuneACCESS dataset retains in-frame rearrangements with V and J assigned. A fraction of the clones does not appear; measured against another copy, unresolved V genes explain less than half of the discrepancy, and the remainder lacks a known reason. This sample holds 180,000 or so clones; around 81% were observed only once. The ten largest clones take up approximately 11% of the sample. The sample comprised peripheral blood. All receptors derive from a middle-aged woman with COVID-19, enrolled during active disease.

This sequence joins TRBV19 and TRBJ1-6, with TRBD1 as a possible D gene (6 bases). The CDR3 covers 16 residues. Trimming took off 6 bases at V and 10 bases at J, with 22 bases between the two ends. CDR1 and CDR2 (germline): LNHDA, SQIVND (reference sequence). The CDR3: CASSLPRRGLRSPLHF. The DNA of the CDR3 is TGTGCCAGTAGCCTACCCCGGCGGGGGCTTAGATCACCCCTCCACTTT.

V gene TRBV30 combines with J gene TRBJ1-4, with D unclear. Trimming took off 4 bases at V and 8 bases at J, with 17 bases between the two ends. Germline CDR1 reads GTSNPN; CDR2 reads SVGIG (reference sequence). The CDR3 totals 14 residues. The CDR3 bases are TGTGCCTGGACGGGGAGTCGTCTTAGGGAAAAACTGTTTTTT. Its protein product is CAWTGSRLREKLFF.

The V call is TRBV30, the J call TRBJ2-3; 7 positions match TRBD2. This CDR3 has 13 residues. Germline CDR1 GTSNPN, CDR2 SVGIG (reference sequence). V lost 2 bases, J lost 2 bases, and 1 base stayed unmatched. CDR3 nucleotides: TGTGCCTGGAGTAGCGGGACCACAGATACGCAGTATTTT. This sequence encodes CAWSSGTTDTQYF.

The V gene is TRBV20-1, the J gene TRBJ2-3; possible D gene TRBD1, 5 bases. The V gene lost 6 bases and the J gene lost 8 bases, with 12 bases spanning the gap. Looked up from germline, CDR1 is DFQATT and CDR2 is SNEGSKA (reference sequence). This CDR3 contains 11 residues. The CDR3 DNA reads TGCAGTGCCACCACAGGACCTACGCAGTATTTT. As protein: CSATTGPTQYF.

This clone was seen once. This sequence joins TRBV5-5 and TRBJ1-2, with D perhaps matching TRBD1 (6 bases). The CDR3 spans 15 residues. The germline V gene has CDR1 SGHKS and CDR2 YYEKEE (reference sequence). Between the trimmed V and J ends, which lost 4 bases and 4 bases, there was a span of 17 bases. The CDR3 protein is CASSEQTGNPYGYTF. CDR3 sequence (DNA): TGTGCCAGCAGCGAGCAGACAGGCAACCCCTATGGCTACACCTTC.

The rearrangement joins TRBV7-2 to TRBJ2-3, with 10 bases aligning to TRBD2. CDR3 size: 18 residues. Germline V lookup: CDR1 SGHTA, CDR2 FQGNSA. V shed 3 bases, J shed 5 bases, and the junction held 14 bases outside the gene matches. This CDR3 is CASSFQRGGRLGIDTQYF. The CDR3 nucleotides read TGTGCCAGCAGCTTTCAGCGGGGGGGCCGTTTGGGCATAGATACGCAGTATTTT.

V gene TRBV19 combines with J gene TRBJ2-5; D gene ambiguous. The CDR3 totals 14 residues. Germline CDR1 LNHDA, CDR2 SQIVND (reference sequence). The V gene lost 6 bases and the J gene lost 5 bases, with 16 bases spanning the gap. The chain's CDR3 is CASRVRSAAETQYF. DNA for the CDR3: TGTGCCAGTAGGGTCAGAAGCGCCGCGGAGACCCAGTACTTC.

The chain uses TRBV11-3 and TRBJ2-7, with a tentative D call TRBD1 (6 bases). This CDR3 region has 13 residues. Germline values: CDR1 SGHNT, CDR2 YENEEA. The ends were cut back, 5 bases at V and 1 base at J, with 9 bases in the middle. The CDR3 DNA reads TGTGCCAGCAGCCCGCAGGGGTCCTACGAGCAGTACTTC. Residues: CASSPQGSYEQYF.

The V call is TRBV7-8, the J call TRBJ2-2; 7 bases match TRBD1. CDR1 is SGHVS, CDR2 FQNEAQ, per germline. V lost 0 bases to trimming and J lost 6 bases; unmatched junction nucleotides: 7. The CDR3 length is 16 residues. The CDR3, as DNA: TGTGCCAGCAGCTTAGCGGTGACAGGGTCCGCCGGGGAGCTGTTTTTT. Translation gives CASSLAVTGSAGELFF.

The V gene is TRBV5-8, the J gene TRBJ2-2; D unresolved. The germline gives CDR1 SGHTS, CDR2 YDEGEE. Trimming removed 0 bases at V and 5 bases at J, with 5 bases between. The CDR3 loop spans 13 amino acids. In DNA, the CDR3 is TGTGCCAGCAGCTTGGTCAGAACCGGGGAGCTGTTTTTT. This gives the protein CASSLVRTGELFF.

The V call is TRBV12-2, the J call TRBJ1-3; the D segment call TRBD1 is taken from the table without a DNA check. TRBV12-2 is an annotated pseudogene. The CDR3 contains 20 residues. Here the CDR3 DNA reads TGTGCAAGTCGCTTAGGGGGACATTGGCCCGACTCATACTCTGGAAACACCATATATTTT. It specifies CASRLGGHWPDSYSGNTIYF.

The rearrangement links TRBV28 to TRBJ2-5; weak D call: TRBD1 (5 bases). V was trimmed by 4 bases and J by 1 base, leaving 16 bases between them. The CDR3 spans 16 residues. CDR1 is MDHEN and CDR2 is SYDVKM in the germline V gene. The CDR3 loop reads CASSSPRQGSQETQYF. CDR3 nucleotides: TGTGCCAGCAGTTCGCCCCGCCAGGGCAGCCAAGAGACCCAGTACTTC. The full variable domain, with the rest looked up from reference TRBV28 and TRBJ2-5, is DVKVTQSSRYLVKRTGEKVFLECVQDMDHENMFWYRQDPGLGLRLIYFSYDVKMKEKGDIPEGYSVSREKKERFSLILESASTNQTSMYLCASSSPRQGSQETQYFGPGTRLLVL.

There are a few counts of this clone. The sample contains more than one DNA sequence encoding this CDR3. The CDR3 here is CASSMRGSGANVLTF. CDR3 DNA: TGTGCCAGTAGTATGAGAGGCTCTGGGGCCAACGTCCTGACTTTC. The chain carries TRBV19 and TRBJ2-6; D not certain. Looked up from germline, CDR1 is LNHDA and CDR2 is SQIVND (reference sequence). The CDR3 contains 15 residues. V was clipped by 3 bases and J by 0 bases, with 6 bases between them.

CDR3 amino acids: CASSLKRAPYEQYF. In DNA form, the CDR3 reads TGTGCCAGCAGTTTGAAGCGGGCCCCTTACGAGCAGTACTTC. This chain connects TRBV28 to TRBJ2-7, with D tentatively TRBD2 (6 bases). This CDR3 has 14 amino acids. CDR1 and CDR2 (germline): MDHEN, SYDVKM. V shed 3 bases and J shed 4 bases, with 13 bases lying between them.

The chain couples TRBV25-1 to TRBJ2-1; 7 positions agree with TRBD1. Germline V gives CDR1 MGHDK, CDR2 SYGVNS. The CDR3 length is 18 residues. With 1 base clipped from V and 2 bases from J, the junction kept 11 bases outside the gene matches. The CDR3 region is CASSESLRQGRTYNEQFF. In DNA, the CDR3 is TGTGCCAGCAGTGAATCCCTCCGACAGGGACGGACCTACAATGAGCAGTTCTTC. Complete variable domain (other parts from reference TRBV25-1 and TRBJ2-1): EADIYQTPRYLVIGTGKKITLECSQTMGHDKMYWYQQDPGMELHLIHYSYGVNSTEKGDLSSESTVSRIRTEHFPLTLESARPSHTSQYLCASSESLRQGRTYNEQFFGPGTRLTVL.

The chain is built from TRBV18 and TRBJ1-1, with D perhaps TRBD1 (6 bases). Germline V gives CDR1 KGHSH, CDR2 LQKENI. The germline V and J ends were trimmed by 5 bases and 0 bases, with 7 bases remaining between them. CDR3 length equals 13 residues. The CDR3 spells CASSGQLNTEAFF. The CDR3 nucleotides read TGTGCCAGCTCAGGACAGTTGAACACTGAAGCTTTCTTT. The full variable domain, in which reference TRBV18 and TRBJ1-1 provide the parts outside the CDR3, is NAGVMQNPRHLVRRRGQEARLRCSPMKGHSHVYWYRQLPEEGLKFMVYLQKENIIDESGMPKERFSAEFPKEGPSILRIQQVVRGDSAAYFCASSGQLNTEAFFGQGTRLTVV.